What follows are 7 T cell receptor beta chains derived from one specimen sequenced in a study of T cells after somatic rescue of genetic block. Repertoires were generated with immunoSEQ multiplex PCR, while TCRdb's copy carries only in-frame clones and drops some. This sample has under 150,000 clones, with around 90% found just once. The sample comprised peripheral blood mononuclear cells (PBMCs). These receptors were collected from a woman in her late teens or twenties.

This rearrangement joins TRBV2 to TRBJ1-1, with D possibly TRBD1 on 5 matching bases. Trimming stripped 5 bases from V and 1 base from J, with 11 bases between. The germline V gene has CDR1 SNHLY and CDR2 FYNNEI. The CDR3 length is 14 residues. The CDR3, as DNA: TGTGCCAGCAGTTTCCTCGGACAGAACACTGAAGCTTTCTTT. As protein: CASSFLGQNTEAFF. Drawing the rest from reference TRBV2 and TRBJ1-1, the complete variable domain is EPEVTQTPSHQVTQMGQEVILRCVPISNHLYFYWYRQILGQKVEFLVSFYNNEISEKSEIFDDQFSVERPDGSNFTLKIRSTKLEDSAMYFCASSFLGQNTEAFFGQGTRLTVV.

V and J are TRBV5-5 and TRBJ1-1; D is unclear. V shed 0 bases and J shed 5 bases, with 14 bases lying between them. The CDR3 length is 15 residues. Per the germline V gene, CDR1 is SGHKS and CDR2 is YYEKEE (reference sequence). The CDR3 loop is CASSLARGRDTEAFF. The CDR3, as DNA: TGTGCCAGCAGCTTGGCACGGGGAAGGGATACTGAAGCTTTCTTT.

The rearrangement joins TRBV7-2 to TRBJ1-6; D not certain. Germline values: CDR1 SGHTA, CDR2 FQGNSA. Trimming took 2 bases from V and 10 from J, leaving 15 bases between them. This CDR3 spans 15 amino acids. The CDR3 region has the DNA TGTGCCAGCAGCTTAACGTCGCATGCCGCGTCACCCCTCCACTTT. It is translated as CASSLTSHAASPLHF.

The genes are TRBV19 and TRBJ2-3, with 9 bases aligning to TRBD1. CDR1 and CDR2 (germline): LNHDA, SQIVND (reference sequence). V trimming: 9 bases; J trimming: 2 bases; junction bases outside the gene matches: 9. The CDR3 loop spans 15 amino acids. CDR3 in DNA: TGTGCCAGCGCCGGGACAGGGTTGTTCACAGATACGCAGTATTTT. The encoded protein is CASAGTGLFTDTQYF.

The V gene is TRBV4-3, the J gene TRBJ1-5; D is perhaps TRBD1 (5 bases). Germline V gene lookup returns CDR1 LGHNA and CDR2 YSLEER. This CDR3 region has 15 residues. V shed 6 bases and J shed 0 bases, with 12 bases lying between them. The CDR3 loop reads CASSRDYYSNQPQHF. The CDR3 coding sequence is TGCGCCAGCAGTCGGGACTACTATAGCAATCAGCCCCAGCATTTT.

This clone has just a few counts. The J gene is TRBJ1-6, the V gene TRBV7-9; D is unclear. CDR1 SEHNR and CDR2 FQNEAQ come from the germline V gene (reference sequence). V was pared by 6 bases and J by 7 bases, with 19 bases between. The CDR3 loop spans 16 amino acids. In nucleotides, the CDR3 is TGTGCCAGCAGTCCGACTTCCGGACTCGGCAATTCACCCCTCCACTTT. This encodes CASSPTSGLGNSPLHF.

This clone has more than one count but fewer than ten. The chain is built from TRBV7-3 and TRBJ1-1; D gene ambiguous. The germline V gene has CDR1 SGHTA and CDR2 FQGTGA. CDR3 length: 13 amino acids. V lost 1 base and J lost 0, with 3 bases in between. Written as DNA, the CDR3 is TGTGCCAGCAGCTTAAGCATGAACACTGAAGCTTTCTTT. Translating it yields CASSLSMNTEAFF.